Below are 9 T cell receptor beta chains sequenced from a single sample in a study of read filtering for tumor transcriptome and immune sequencing. The library was built from about 0.4 ug RNA with molecular barcoded adaptors for alpha/delta and beta/gamma chains. MiXCR, applied by TCRdb to the reads, yields one record per CDR3 protein. The table has under 150,000 distinct CDR3 sequences, about 13% seen once; the top ten hold about 8.6%. Material for sequencing was a population of CD138-negative cells sorted from bone marrow. These receptors were taken from a donor at least 40 years old with multiple myeloma.

This rearrangement joins TRBV11-2 to TRBJ1-1; D uncertain. Germline loops: CDR1 SGHAT, CDR2 FQNNGV. The CDR3 contains 14 residues. Trimming removed 7 bases from V and 2 bases from J, with 14 bases in between. Here the CDR3 reads CASTPRVTNTEAFF. CDR3 DNA sequence: TGTGCCAGCACCCCCAGAGTTACTAACACTGAAGCTTTCTTT.

This clonotype has at least ten counts. A junction end diverges from the germline sequence, so it may reflect a read error. The chain carries TRBV29-1 and TRBJ2-7; D is possibly TRBD1 or TRBD2 (5 bases each). The CDR3 length is 10 residues. CDR1 and CDR2 from the germline V gene are SQVTM and ANQGSEA. This CDR3 is CSVEDGARIF. The CDR3 nucleotides are TGCAGCGTTGAGGACGGGGCCCGTATCTTC.

This clonotype showed up many times. The V and J genes are TRBV20-1 and TRBJ2-7; D perhaps matches TRBD2 (5 bases). CDR3 length equals 15 residues. Looked up from germline, CDR1 is DFQATT and CDR2 is SNEGSKA (reference sequence). V dropped 6 bases and J dropped 7 bases, with 25 bases sitting between them. CDR3 bases: TGCAGTGCCCCGACCCCGGCCTCTCGCCGGAGGGAGCAGTACTTC. It yields the protein CSAPTPASRRREQYF.

This clonotype has just a few counts. This clone may be a read error of a much larger clone one base away. The chain uses TRBV10-2 and TRBJ1-2; TRBD1 agrees at 9 bases. This CDR3 is 14 amino acids long. Germline V gene lookup returns CDR1 WSHSY and CDR2 SAAADI. CDR3 sequence reads: CASSVNRGPYGCTF. The CDR3 bases are TGCGCCAGCAGTGTTAACAGGGGGCCCTATGGCTGCACCTTC.

This clonotype was seen only a few times. The chain couples TRBV7-3 to TRBJ2-1; 14 nucleotides match TRBD2. The CDR3 contains 19 residues. CDR1 SGHTA and CDR2 FQGTGA come from the germline V gene. V lost 5 bases and J lost 0; bases outside the gene matches: 9. The chain's CDR3 is CASSPMTSGRALSYNEQFF. As DNA, the CDR3 is TGTGCCAGCAGCCCAATGACTAGCGGGAGGGCCCTCTCCTACAATGAGCAGTTCTTC.

This clonotype was observed at least ten times. The chain employs TRBV5-1 and TRBJ2-1, with D possibly being TRBD2 (5 bases). Germline CDR1 reads SGHRS; CDR2 reads YFSETQ. V was clipped by 0 bases and J by 5 bases, with 12 bases between them. This CDR3 is built from 15 residues. The CDR3 bases are TGCGCCAGCAGCTTGGAGGCTAGCAGACACAATGAGCAGTTCTTC. Residues: CASSLEASRHNEQFF.

This clonotype was counted at least ten times. V and J are TRBV29-1 and TRBJ2-2, with 12 positions matching TRBD2. The length of the CDR3 is 13 residues. V dropped 7 bases and J dropped 7; count of bases not matched to a gene: 4. Germline assignment: CDR1 SQVTM and CDR2 ANQGSEA. The CDR3 spells CSAWTSGIGELFF. CDR3 nucleotide sequence: TGCAGCGCTTGGACTAGCGGGATCGGGGAGCTGTTTTTT.

The chain carries TRBV10-3 and TRBJ1-6, with 10 bases that match TRBD1. Trimming at V came to 6 bases and at J to 8 bases, leaving 13 bases not matched to a gene. The CDR3 has 17 amino acids. Germline V gene data show CDR1 as ENHRY and CDR2 as SYGVKD. The CDR3 nucleotides read TGTGCCATCAGACAAAATATCGGGACAGGGGCGGATTCACCCCTCCACTTT. This gives the protein CAIRQNIGTGADSPLHF.

This clonotype was detected ten times or more. The chain is built from TRBV12-3 or TRBV12-4 and TRBJ2-2; 8 nucleotides align to TRBD1. The V segment lost 7 bases and the J segment 6 bases; nucleotides outside the gene matches: 4. The length of the CDR3 is 13 residues. The DNA of the CDR3 is TGTGCCAGCAATCCAGGGGGCTCCGGGGAGCTGTTTTTT. As protein: CASNPGGSGELFF.